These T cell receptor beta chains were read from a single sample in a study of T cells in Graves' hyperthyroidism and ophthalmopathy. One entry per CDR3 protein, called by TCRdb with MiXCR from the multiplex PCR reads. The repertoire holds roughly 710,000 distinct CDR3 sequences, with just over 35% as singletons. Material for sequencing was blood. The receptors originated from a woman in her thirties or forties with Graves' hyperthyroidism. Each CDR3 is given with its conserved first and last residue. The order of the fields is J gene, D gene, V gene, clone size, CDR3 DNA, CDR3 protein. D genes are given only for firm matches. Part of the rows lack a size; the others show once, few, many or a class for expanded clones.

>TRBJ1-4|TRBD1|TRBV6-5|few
TGTGCCAGCAGTTCAAACAGGGGTTTAAATGAAAAACTGTTTTTT
CASSSNRGLNEKLFF
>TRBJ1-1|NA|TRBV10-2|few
TGCGCCAGCAGGGCCAGGGATGCTTTCTTT
CASRARDAFF
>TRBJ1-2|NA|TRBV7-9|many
TGTGCCAGCAGCTTAGACAGATATGGCTACACCTTC
CASSLDRYGYTF
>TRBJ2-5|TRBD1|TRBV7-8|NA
TGTGCCAGCAGTTCGGGACAGGGCAAGACCCAGTACTTC
CASSSGQGKTQYF
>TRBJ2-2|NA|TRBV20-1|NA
TGCAGTGCTAGAGATTTTCGGAACACCGGGGAGCTGTTTTTT
CSARDFRNTGELFF
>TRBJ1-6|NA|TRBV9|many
TGTGCCAGCAGCGTAGAAAAGTCGGACACCAATTCACCCCTCCACTTT
CASSVEKSDTNSPLHF
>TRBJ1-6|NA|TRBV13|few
TGTGCCAGCAGCTTTAGGTTCAGGGGATCGGATTCACCCCTCCACTTT
CASSFRFRGSDSPLHF
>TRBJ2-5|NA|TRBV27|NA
TGTGCCAGCAGTTCAGGGCCGAAAACATCGTCGTGGGAGACCCAGTACTTC
CASSSGPKTSSWETQYF
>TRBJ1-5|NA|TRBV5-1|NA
TGCGCCAGCAGCCCTGAAGGCAATCAGCTCCAGCATTTT
CASSPEGNQLQHF
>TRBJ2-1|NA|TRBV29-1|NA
TGCAGCGTTGTTAGCGGTTGGGATGAGCAGTTCTTC
CSVVSGWDEQFF
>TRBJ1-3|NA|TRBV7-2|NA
TGTGCCAGCAGCTTAGCGGCGGGCTCTGGAAACACCATATATTTT
CASSLAAGSGNTIYF
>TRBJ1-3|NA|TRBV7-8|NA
TGTGCCAGCAGATCCAGCGGGAGTGGAAACACCATATATTTT
CASRSSGSGNTIYF
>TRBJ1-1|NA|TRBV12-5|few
TGTGCTAGTGGTTTATTCCTGAACACTGAAGCTTTCTTT
CASGLFLNTEAFF
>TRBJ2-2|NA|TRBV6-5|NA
TGTGCCAGCAGTTACATAGGGATGCGGGAGCTGTTTTTT
CASSYIGMRELFF
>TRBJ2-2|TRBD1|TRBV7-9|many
TGTGCCAGCAGCTCCGGACAGGGGGCCGGCGGGGAGCTGTTTTTT
CASSSGQGAGGELFF
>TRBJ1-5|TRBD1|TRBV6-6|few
TGTGCCAGCAGTGACGACAGGGATCAGCCCCAGCATTTT
CASSDDRDQPQHF
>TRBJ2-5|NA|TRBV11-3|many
TGTGCCAGCAGCCCGTCGTACCAAGAGACCCAGTACTTC
CASSPSYQETQYF
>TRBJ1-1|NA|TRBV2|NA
TGCGCCAGCAGCCAGCCCGGGCAGGGGCTGAACACTGAAGCTTTCTTT
CASSQPGQGLNTEAFF
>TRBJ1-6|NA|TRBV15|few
TGTGCCACCAGCACCTTAAGGGATAATTCACCCCTCCACTTT
CATSTLRDNSPLHF
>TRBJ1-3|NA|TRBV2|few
TGTGCCAGCAGGGTATGGGGAATCGGAAACACCATATATTTT
CASRVWGIGNTIYF
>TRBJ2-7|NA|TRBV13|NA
TGTGCCAGCAGCTCTCGGGGGAGTCTCTACGAGCAGTACTTC
CASSSRGSLYEQYF
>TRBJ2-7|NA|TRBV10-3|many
TGTGCCACCACTGAGGCCTACGAGCAGTACTTC
CATTEAYEQYF
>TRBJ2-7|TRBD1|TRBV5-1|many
TGCGCCAGCAGCTCCCGGGACAGCACCTACGAGCAGTACTTC
CASSSRDSTYEQYF
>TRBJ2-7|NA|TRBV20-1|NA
TGCAGTGCTTTTCGGGAACCCCCGCCGCAGTACTTC
CSAFREPPPQYF
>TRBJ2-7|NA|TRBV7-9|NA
TGTGCCAGCAGCTTAGTGGGGACATCAAGCTACGAGCAGTACTTC
CASSLVGTSSYEQYF
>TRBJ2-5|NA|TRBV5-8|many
TGTGCCAGCAGCCAGGAGCGGCAAGAGACCCAGTACTTC
CASSQERQETQYF
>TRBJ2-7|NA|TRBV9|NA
TGTGCCAGCAGTTCGCCGGGACTGAGCTCCTGCGAGCAGTACTTC
CASSSPGLSSCEQYF
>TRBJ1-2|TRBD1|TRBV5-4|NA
TGTGCCAGCACTGACCGGACAGGAGGCTACACCTTC
CASTDRTGGYTF
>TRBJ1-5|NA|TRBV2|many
TGTGCCAGCAGTGTGGAGGGGGGCAATCAGCCCCAGCATTTT
CASSVEGGNQPQHF
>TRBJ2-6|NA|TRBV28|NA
TGTGCCAGCGGAGGATACTCTGGGGCCAACGTCCTGACTTTC
CASGGYSGANVLTF
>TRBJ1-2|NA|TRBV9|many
TGTGCCAGCAGCGTAGGGAATGGCTACACCTTC
CASSVGNGYTF
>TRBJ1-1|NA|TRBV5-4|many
TGTGCCAGCAGCTCGACACTTACTGAAGCTTTCTTT
CASSSTLTEAFF
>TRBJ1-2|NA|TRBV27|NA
TGTGCCAGCAACCCCACCACAGGCGCTTGGGGCGGCTACACCTTC
CASNPTTGAWGGYTF
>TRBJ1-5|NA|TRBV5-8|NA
TGTGCCAGCAGCTTTGAGAGGGGGGGTGGTCAGCCCCAGCATTTT
CASSFERGGGQPQHF
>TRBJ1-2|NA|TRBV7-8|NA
TGTGCCAGCAGCTTAGCGGCCATCAGCCAGAATAACTATGGCTACACCTTC
CASSLAAISQNNYGYTF
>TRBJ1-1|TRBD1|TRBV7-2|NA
TGTGCCAGCAGCTCTATCTTGACAGGGGCGAACACTGAAGCTTTCTTT
CASSSILTGANTEAFF
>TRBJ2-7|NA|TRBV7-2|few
TGTGCCAGCAGCATACAGGGATATTTCTCCTACGAGCAGTACTTC
CASSIQGYFSYEQYF
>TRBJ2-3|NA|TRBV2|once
TGTGCCAGCAGTGTTCGACAGAGTAGCACAGATACGCAGTATTTT
CASSVRQSSTDTQYF
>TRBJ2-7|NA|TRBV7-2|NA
TGTGCCAGCAGCCCGGCGTGGGATCGTGCGTACGAGCAGTACTTC
CASSPAWDRAYEQYF
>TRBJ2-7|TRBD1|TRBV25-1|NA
TGTGCCAGCAGTGCTACCTGGGACAGACCCTACGAGCAGTACTTC
CASSATWDRPYEQYF
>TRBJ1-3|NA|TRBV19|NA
TGTGCCAGTAGTCGGGTTAGCAGCTCTGGAAACACCATATATTTT
CASSRVSSSGNTIYF
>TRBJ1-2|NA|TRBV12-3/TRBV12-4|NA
TGTGCCAGCAGTTTAGACCCGCGGCAGGGGAGCTATGGCTACACCTTC
CASSLDPRQGSYGYTF
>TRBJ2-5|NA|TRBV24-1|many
TGTGCCACCAGTGACCGCGGACACAACCAAGAGACCCAGTACTTC
CATSDRGHNQETQYF
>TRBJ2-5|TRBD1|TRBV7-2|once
TGTGCCAGCAGCCCAAACTCGGGACAGGGAGAAGAGACCCAGTGCTTC
CASSPNSGQGEETQCF
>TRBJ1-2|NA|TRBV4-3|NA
TGCGCCAGCAGCCAAATCGGGACGGACTATGGCTACACCTTC
CASSQIGTDYGYTF
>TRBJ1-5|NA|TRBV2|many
TGTGCCAGCAGTGCATCCAATCAGCCCCAGCATTTT
CASSASNQPQHF
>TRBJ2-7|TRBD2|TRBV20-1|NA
TGCAGTGCTAGAGACCTCGGGACTAGCGGGAGGGCGAACGAGCAGTACTTC
CSARDLGTSGRANEQYF
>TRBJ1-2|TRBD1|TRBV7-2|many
TGTGCCAGCAGCCGGGGACAGGGATGGCTTGGGGGCTACACCTTC
CASSRGQGWLGGYTF
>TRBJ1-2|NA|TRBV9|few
TGTGCCAGCAGCCAATCAGAATCTTCGCGCAGGGTCTATGGCTACACCTTC
CASSQSESSRRVYGYTF
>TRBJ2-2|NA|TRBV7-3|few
TGTGCCAGCAGCTTAACGCCGGGCACCGGGGAGCTGTTTTTT
CASSLTPGTGELFF
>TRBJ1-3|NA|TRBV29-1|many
TGCAGCGTTTGCCTGGTTTCCGGAAACACCATATATTTT
CSVCLVSGNTIYF
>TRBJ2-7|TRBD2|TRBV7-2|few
TGTGCCAGCAGCAGGGCGGGAGGGATCTACGAGCAGTACTTC
CASSRAGGIYEQYF
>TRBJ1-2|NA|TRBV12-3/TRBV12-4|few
TGTGCCAGCAGTTTAGCCACAGGTTATACTGGCTACACCTTC
CASSLATGYTGYTF